This T cell receptor (beta chain) originates from a study of cytomegalovirus exposure and HLA in healthy donors. Whole-study context: Previous work identified roughly 120 million unique TCR beta sequences from 200 million or so T cells. Study observations and caveats: 16,951 TCR beta sequences were associated with HLA alleles at 0.05 false discovery rate in a later analysis. The majority of TCR sequences were rare, yet some public TCRs appeared in many donors. CMV serostatus was the sole immune exposure information available.

PCR amplification relied on 60 Vbeta primers (plus 13 Jbeta primers). Here immunoSEQ multiplex PCR was the method, and the copy in TCRdb shows in-frame clones only, minus some. The sample includes fewer than 60,000 clones, 70% to 85% of them seen just once. In regard to this clone: Its antigen is currently unknown.

V was pared by 0 bases and J by 6 bases, with 12 bases of the junction left unmatched. Germline values: CDR1 SEHNR, CDR2 FQNEAQ (reference sequence). There are 17 residues in the CDR3. The TCR was taken from a woman aged 40 to 50 in good health and CMV-seropositive. The sample comprised PBMCs. The chain employs TRBV7-9 and TRBJ2-3; the match to TRBD2 covers 7 bases. The CDR3 DNA follows: TGTGCCAGCAGCTTAGCCCGGGACTACCCTAAGTCGGATACGCAGTATTTT. Protein: CASSLARDYPKSDTQYF. The variable domain in full, with the rest retrieved from reference TRBV7-9 and TRBJ2-3, is DTGVSQNPRHKITKRGQNVTFRCDPISEHNRLYWYRQTLGQGPEFLTYFQNEAQLEKSRLLSDRFSAERPKGSFSTLEIQRTEQGDSAMYLCASSLARDYPKSDTQYFGPGTRLTVL.